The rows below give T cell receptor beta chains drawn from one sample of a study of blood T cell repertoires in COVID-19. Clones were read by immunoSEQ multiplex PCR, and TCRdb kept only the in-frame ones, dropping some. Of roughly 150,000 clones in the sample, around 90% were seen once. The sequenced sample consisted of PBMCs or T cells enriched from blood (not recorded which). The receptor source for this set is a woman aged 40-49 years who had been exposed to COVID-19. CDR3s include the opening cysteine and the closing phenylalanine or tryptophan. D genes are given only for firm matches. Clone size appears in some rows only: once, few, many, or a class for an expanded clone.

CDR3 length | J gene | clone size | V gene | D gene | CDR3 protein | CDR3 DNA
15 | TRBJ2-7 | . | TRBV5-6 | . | CASSLVRGGGDEQYF | TGTGCCAGCAGCTTGGTGCGGGGAGGAGGCGACGAGCAGTACTTC
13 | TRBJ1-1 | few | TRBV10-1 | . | CASMGLSDTEAFF | TGCGCCAGCATGGGCCTATCGGACACTGAAGCTTTCTTT
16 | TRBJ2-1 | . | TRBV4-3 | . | CASSPLITPRLNEQFF | TGCGCCAGCAGCCCGCTTATAACTCCACGGTTAAATGAGCAGTTCTTC
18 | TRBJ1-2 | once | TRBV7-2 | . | CASSLGGGYSAPGYGYTF | TGTGCCAGCAGCTTAGGGGGGGGGTATTCAGCTCCCGGATATGGCTACACCTTC
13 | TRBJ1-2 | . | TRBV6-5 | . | CASSYNNREGYTF | TGTGCCAGCAGTTACAACAACAGGGAGGGCTACACCTTC
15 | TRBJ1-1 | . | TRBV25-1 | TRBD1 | CASSERAGGNTEAFF | TGTGCCAGCAGTGAACGAGCAGGGGGGAACACTGAAGCTTTCTTT
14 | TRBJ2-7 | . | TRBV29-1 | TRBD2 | CSVAASGRTYEQYF | TGCAGCGTTGCTGCTAGCGGGAGGACGTACGAGCAGTACTTC
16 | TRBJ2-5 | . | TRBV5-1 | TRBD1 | CASSLAGTGYIETQYF | TGCGCCAGCAGCTTGGCCGGGACAGGGTATATCGAGACCCAGTACTTC
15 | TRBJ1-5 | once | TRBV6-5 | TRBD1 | CASSSDNRGLQPQHF | TGTGCCAGCAGTTCGGATAACAGGGGTTTACAGCCCCAGCATTTT
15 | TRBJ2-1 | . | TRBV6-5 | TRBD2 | CASRTQTGTTAFEFF | TGTGCCAGCAGGACCCAGACCGGGACTACCGCATTTGAGTTCTTC
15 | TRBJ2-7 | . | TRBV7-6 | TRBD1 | CASSSTPGQGLEQYF | TGTGCCAGCAGCTCTACTCCTGGACAGGGATTAGAGCAGTACTTC
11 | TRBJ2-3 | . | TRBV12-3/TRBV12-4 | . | CASSLGSVQYF | TGTGCCAGCAGTTTAGGGTCGGTGCAGTATTTT
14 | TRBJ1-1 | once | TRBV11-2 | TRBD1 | CASSLSTGGTEAFF | TGTGCCAGCAGCTTATCAACAGGGGGCACTGAAGCTTTCTTT
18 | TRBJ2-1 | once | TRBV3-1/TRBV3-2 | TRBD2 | CASSQDFASGGSYNEQFF | TGTGCCAGCAGCCAAGATTTCGCTAGCGGGGGGTCCTACAATGAGCAGTTCTTC
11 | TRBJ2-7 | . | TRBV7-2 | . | CASSNGGEQYF | TGTGCCAGCAGTAACGGGGGCGAGCAGTACTTC
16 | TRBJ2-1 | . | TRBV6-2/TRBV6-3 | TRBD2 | CASSQIAGVLKNEQFF | TGTGCCAGCAGCCAAATAGCGGGAGTTTTAAAAAATGAGCAGTTCTTC
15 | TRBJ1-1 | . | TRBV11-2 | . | CASSFSTVMNTEAFF | TGTGCCAGCAGCTTTTCCACGGTTATGAACACTGAAGCTTTCTTT
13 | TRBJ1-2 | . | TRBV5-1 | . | CASSLGQGDGYTF | TGCGCCAGCAGCTTGGGCCAGGGCGATGGCTACACCTTC
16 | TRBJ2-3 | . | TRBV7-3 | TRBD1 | CASSYKGAGSTDTQYF | TGTGCCAGCAGCTACAAGGGGGCAGGGAGCACAGATACGCAGTATTTT
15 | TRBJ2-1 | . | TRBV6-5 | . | CATLGRGIPNNEQFF | TGTGCCACCTTGGGGCGGGGAATTCCTAACAATGAGCAGTTCTTC
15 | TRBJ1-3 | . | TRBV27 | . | CASATTGSSGNTIYF | TGTGCCAGCGCAACTACAGGTTCCTCTGGAAACACCATATATTTT
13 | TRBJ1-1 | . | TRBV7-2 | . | CASRPAGGTEAFF | TGTGCCAGCAGACCGGCGGGTGGCACTGAAGCTTTCTTT
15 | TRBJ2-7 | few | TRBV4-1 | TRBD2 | CASSQGAGGVYEQYF | TGCGCCAGCAGCCAAGGGGCGGGGGGAGTTTACGAGCAGTACTTC
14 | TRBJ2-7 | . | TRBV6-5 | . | CASSYGRGTYEQYF | TGTGCCAGCAGTTACGGGCGGGGCACCTACGAGCAGTACTTC
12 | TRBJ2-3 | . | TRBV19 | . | CASRSLTDTQYF | TGTGCCAGTAGGAGTCTCACAGATACGCAGTATTTT
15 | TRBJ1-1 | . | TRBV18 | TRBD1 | CASSPPGTGGTEAFF | TGTGCCAGCTCACCACCGGGGACAGGGGGCACTGAAGCTTTCTTT
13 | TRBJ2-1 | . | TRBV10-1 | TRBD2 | CASRLSGRNEQFF | TGCGCCAGCAGACTTAGCGGGAGAAATGAGCAGTTCTTC
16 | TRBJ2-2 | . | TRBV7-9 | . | CASSLSGRWNTGELFF | TGTGCCAGCAGCTTATCTGGGCGCTGGAACACCGGGGAGCTGTTTTTT
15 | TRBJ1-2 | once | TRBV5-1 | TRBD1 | CASSLEGGGIYGYTF | TGCGCCAGCAGCTTGGAAGGGGGCGGGATCTATGGCTACACCTTC
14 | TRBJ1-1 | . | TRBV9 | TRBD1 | CASSAIDRAINAFF | TGTGCCAGCAGCGCTATCGACAGGGCAATCAACGCTTTCTTT
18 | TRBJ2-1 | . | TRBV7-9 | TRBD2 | CASSRGTSSTSSYNEQFF | TGTGCCAGCAGCCGAGGGACTAGCTCGACTAGCTCCTACAATGAGCAGTTCTTC
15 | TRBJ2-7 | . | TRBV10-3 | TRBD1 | CAISKEAGGSYEQYF | TGTGCCATCTCAAAAGAGGCAGGGGGCTCCTACGAGCAGTACTTC
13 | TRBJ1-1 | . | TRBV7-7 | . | CASSSTVSTEAFF | TGTGCCAGCAGCTCAACAGTTAGCACTGAAGCTTTCTTT
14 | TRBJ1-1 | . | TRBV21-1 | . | CASSKSRTGDEAFF | TGTGCCAGCAGCAAAAGTAGGACAGGGGATGAAGCTTTCTTT
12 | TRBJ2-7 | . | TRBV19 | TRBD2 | CASSRGVGEQYF | TGTGCCAGTAGCCGGGGGGTGGGCGAGCAGTACTTC
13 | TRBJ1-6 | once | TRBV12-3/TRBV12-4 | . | CASSDSYNSPLHF | TGTGCCAGCAGTGACAGTTATAATTCACCCCTCCACTTT
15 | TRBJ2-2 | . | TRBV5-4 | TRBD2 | CASSNSGRDIGELFF | TGTGCCAGCAGCAATAGCGGGAGGGATATCGGGGAGCTGTTTTTT
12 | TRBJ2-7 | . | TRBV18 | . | CASSPPTGTTYF | TGTGCCAGCTCACCACCAACAGGGACTACGTACTTC
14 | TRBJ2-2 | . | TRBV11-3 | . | CASGPGGNTGELFF | TGTGCCAGCGGCCCCGGCGGGAACACCGGGGAGCTGTTTTTT
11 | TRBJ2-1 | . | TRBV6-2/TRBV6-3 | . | CASSPYGEQFF | TGTGCCAGCAGTCCCTACGGGGAGCAGTTCTTC
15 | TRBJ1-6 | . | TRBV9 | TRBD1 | CASSLAGTGNSPLHF | TGTGCCAGCAGCCTTGCGGGGACAGGGAATTCACCCCTCCACTTT
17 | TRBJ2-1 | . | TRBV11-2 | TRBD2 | CASSLRGVRVASNEQFF | TGTGCCAGCAGCTTGCGGGGGGTGAGAGTAGCGTCAAATGAGCAGTTCTTC
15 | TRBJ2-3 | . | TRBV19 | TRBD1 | CASSIDQGDRDTQYF | TGTGCCAGTAGTATAGATCAGGGGGACCGAGATACGCAGTATTTT
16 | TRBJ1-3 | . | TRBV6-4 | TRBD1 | CASRDEGQGPGNTIYF | TGTGCCAGCAGGGACGAGGGACAGGGGCCTGGAAACACCATATATTTT
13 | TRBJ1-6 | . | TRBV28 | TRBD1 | CASRRTGTIIPHF | TGTGCCAGCAGGCGGACAGGAACTATAATTCCCCACTTT
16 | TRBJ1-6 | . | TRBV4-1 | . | CASSQDFSGINSPLHF | TGCGCCAGCAGCCAAGATTTTTCGGGGATCAATTCACCCCTCCACTTT
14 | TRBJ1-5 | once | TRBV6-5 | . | CASSLTGYNQPQHF | TGTGCCAGCAGTTTAACAGGCTACAATCAGCCCCAGCATTTT
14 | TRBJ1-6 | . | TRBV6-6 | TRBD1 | CASSWTGENSPLHF | TGTGCCAGCAGCTGGACAGGGGAAAATTCACCCCTCCACTTT
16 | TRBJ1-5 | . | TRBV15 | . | CATRLDYGNSNQPQHF | TGTGCCACGAGGCTCGATTACGGGAATAGCAATCAGCCCCAGCATTTT
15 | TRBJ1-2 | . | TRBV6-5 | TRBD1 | CASSSGGANRGGYTF | TGTGCCAGCAGTTCAGGGGGCGCGAATAGAGGGGGCTACACCTTC
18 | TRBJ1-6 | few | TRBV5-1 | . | CASSLAVTASSYNSPLHF | TGCGCCAGCAGCTTAGCAGTGACAGCGAGCTCCTATAATTCACCCCTCCACTTT
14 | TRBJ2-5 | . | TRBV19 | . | CASSARGAGETQYF | TGTGCCAGTAGTGCTCGGGGGGCGGGAGAGACCCAGTACTTC
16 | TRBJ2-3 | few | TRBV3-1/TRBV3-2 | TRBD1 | CASSSRTGTSTDTQYF | TGTGCCAGCAGCTCCCGGACAGGGACATCTACAGATACGCAGTATTTT
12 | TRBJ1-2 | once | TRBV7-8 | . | CASSRAAEGSYF | TGTGCCAGCAGCCGCGCGGCGGAGGGGAGTTACTTC
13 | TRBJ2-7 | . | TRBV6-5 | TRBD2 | CASSLAGVGEQYF | TGTGCCAGCAGTTTAGCGGGAGTAGGCGAGCAGTACTTC
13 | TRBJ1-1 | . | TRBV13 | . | CASSLGQNTEAFF | TGTGCCAGCAGCTTAGGACAGAACACTGAAGCTTTCTTT
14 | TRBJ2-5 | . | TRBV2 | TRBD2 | CASSGSGGIKTQYF | TGTGCCAGCAGTGGTAGCGGGGGTATAAAGACCCAGTACTTC
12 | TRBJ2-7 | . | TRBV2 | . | CASTPGVYEQYF | TGTGCCAGCACCCCGGGGGTCTACGAGCAGTACTTC
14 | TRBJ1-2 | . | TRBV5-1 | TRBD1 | CASSDQGAGYGYTF | TGCGCCAGCAGCGACCAGGGGGCTGGCTATGGCTACACCTTC